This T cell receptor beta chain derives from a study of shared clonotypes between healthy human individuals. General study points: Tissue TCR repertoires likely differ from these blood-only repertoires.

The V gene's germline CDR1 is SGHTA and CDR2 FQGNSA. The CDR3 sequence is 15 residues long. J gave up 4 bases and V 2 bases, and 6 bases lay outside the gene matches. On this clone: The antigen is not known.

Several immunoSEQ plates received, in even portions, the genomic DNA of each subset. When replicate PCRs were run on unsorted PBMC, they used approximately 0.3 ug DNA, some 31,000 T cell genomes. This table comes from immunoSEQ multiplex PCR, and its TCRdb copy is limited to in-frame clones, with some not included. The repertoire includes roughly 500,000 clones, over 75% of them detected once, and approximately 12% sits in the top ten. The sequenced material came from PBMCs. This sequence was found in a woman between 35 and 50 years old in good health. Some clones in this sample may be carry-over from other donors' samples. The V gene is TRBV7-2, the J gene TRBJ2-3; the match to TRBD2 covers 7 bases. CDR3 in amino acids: CASSLWGGGADTQYF. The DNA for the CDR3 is TGTGCCAGCAGCTTATGGGGGGGAGGAGCAGATACGCAGTATTTT.